One sample yielded the 32 T cell receptor beta chains listed below, sequenced in a study of early T cells in non-severe SARS-CoV-2 infection. TCRdb independently ran MiXCR on the 5' RACE reads; one entry per CDR3 protein. Among about 83,000 distinct CDR3 sequences, 10% were seen once, and the ten largest hold around 8%. This sample comprised whole blood, obtained at baseline. The receptors derive from an adult who was a healthcare worker with PCR-confirmed SARS-CoV-2 infection or an uninfected control (not recorded which).

The chain joins TRBV20-1 to TRBJ1-2; 9 bases are shared with TRBD1. V was clipped by 6 bases and J by 7 bases; unmatched bases: 9. Germline CDR1 and CDR2: DFQATT and SNEGSKA (reference sequence). The CDR3 consists of 13 residues. CDR3 amino acids: CSAIITGGFGYTF. The CDR3 DNA reads TGCAGTGCCATAATAACAGGGGGCTTTGGCTACACCTTC.

This clonotype has a handful of counts. The J gene is TRBJ1-5, the V gene TRBV24-1; 8 bases line up with TRBD1. This CDR3 contains 13 residues. Germline values: CDR1 KGHDR, CDR2 SFDVKD. V lost 10 bases to trimming and J lost 2 bases; unmatched junction nucleotides: 3. This CDR3 is CATWDRRNQPQHF. Written as DNA, the CDR3 is TGTGCCACGTGGGACAGGCGCAATCAGCCCCAGCATTTT.

This clonotype came up many times. The genes are TRBV20-1 and TRBJ2-7; D perhaps matches TRBD1 (5 bases). Germline CDR1 and CDR2: DFQATT and SNEGSKA (reference sequence). Trimming shortened V by 3 bases and J by 3 bases, and 9 bases separated the two germline ends. The CDR3 spans 12 residues. For the CDR3, the DNA is TGCAGTGCTAGCTTCAGGGACTACGAGCAGTACTTC. It codes for CSASFRDYEQYF.

The rearrangement joins TRBV28 to TRBJ2-7; TRBD1 might be the D (5 bases). The CDR3 consists of 15 residues. The V end was cut by 0 bases, the J end by 1 base, with 10 bases between. CDR1 and CDR2 from the germline V gene are MDHEN and SYDVKM. The CDR3 DNA reads as TGTGCCAGCAGTTTATGGGGGCTAGGATCCTACGAGCAGTACTTC. Translating it yields CASSLWGLGSYEQYF.

A few counts support this clonotype. The chain combines TRBV20-1 with TRBJ2-5; 9 bases agree with TRBD2. Germline loops: CDR1 DFQATT, CDR2 SNEGSKA (reference sequence). With V trimmed by 6 bases and J by 1 base, 6 bases remained unmatched. This CDR3 spans 14 amino acids. In nucleotides, the CDR3 is TGCAGTGCCGATGGACTAGCGAGCCAAGAGACCCAGTACTTC. Encoded protein: CSADGLASQETQYF.

The CDR3 DNA sequence: TGTGCCAGCAGTCTTCCCGGGGCTTCGAACACTGAAGCTTTCTTT. Its protein product is CASSLPGASNTEAFF. V and J are TRBV28 and TRBJ1-1; weak D call: TRBD1 (5 bases). Germline CDR1 MDHEN, CDR2 SYDVKM. This CDR3 contains 15 residues. Between the trimmed V and J ends, which lost 5 bases and 1 base, there was a span of 14 bases.

This clonotype was counted at least ten times. The chain couples TRBV20-1 to TRBJ1-1, with a possible D match to TRBD1 (5 bases). The V gene lost 5 bases and the J gene lost 5 bases, with 18 bases spanning the gap. The CDR3 extends over 14 amino acids. From germline, CDR1 is DFQATT and CDR2 SNEGSKA (reference sequence). The CDR3 here is CSAPDDFRGTEAFF. Written as DNA, the CDR3 is TGCAGTGCTCCCGACGATTTCCGGGGGACTGAAGCTTTCTTT.

This clonotype was seen a handful of times. The chain combines TRBV5-1 with TRBJ2-3; D is unresolved. Germline CDR1 is SGHRS and CDR2 is YFSETQ. Trimming removed 2 bases from V and 2 bases from J, with 9 bases in between. CDR3 length: 14 amino acids. The CDR3 region is CASSLRPATDTQYF. Here the CDR3 DNA reads TGCGCCAGCAGCTTAAGACCCGCCACAGATACGCAGTATTTT.

In its sample, this clonotype was seen many times. The chain couples TRBV28 to TRBJ2-1; 9 nucleotides line up with TRBD2. Losses at the gene ends were 3 bases for V and 10 bases for J; bases not matched to a gene: 10. The CDR3 covers 15 residues. CDR1 and CDR2 from the germline V gene are MDHEN and SYDVKM. CDR3: CASSFQPAGGREQFF. The CDR3 DNA reads TGTGCCAGCAGTTTTCAGCCAGCGGGAGGCCGCGAGCAGTTCTTC.

This clonotype was seen just once. A much more abundant neighbour one base away suggests this may be a read error. This rearrangement joins TRBV30 to TRBJ1-4; D not certain. The CDR3 is 15 residues long. The germline V gene encodes CDR1 GTSNPN and CDR2 SVGIG (reference sequence). CDR3 bases: TGTGCCTGGAGTACCCGACGGAAGCTTAATGGAAAACTGTTTTTT. It is translated as CAWSTRRKLNGKLFF.

In this sample, this clonotype turned up many times. CDR3 loop: CASSFSVNEQFF. The CDR3 DNA reads TGTGCCAGCAGCTTTTCGGTAAATGAGCAGTTCTTC. The chain joins TRBV7-9 to TRBJ2-1; D is ambiguous. The CDR3 is 12 residues long. Deletions cut 3 bases from V and 7 bases from J, with 7 bases between. Germline assignment: CDR1 SEHNR and CDR2 FQNEAQ (reference sequence).

In its sample, this clonotype was seen many times. This chain uses TRBV24-1 with TRBJ2-1; 10 bases are shared with TRBD2. This CDR3 spans 15 amino acids. Germline loops: CDR1 KGHDR, CDR2 SFDVKD. J gave up 8 bases and V 5 bases, and 8 bases lay outside the gene matches. The CDR3 bases are TGTGCCACCAGTGGGAGCGGGAGGGCGATGGATGAGCAGTTCTTC. This sequence encodes CATSGSGRAMDEQFF.

The chain employs TRBV5-1 and TRBJ2-3; 8 nucleotides match TRBD2. The CDR3 consists of 16 residues. CDR1 and CDR2 from the germline V gene are SGHRS and YFSETQ. Germline trimming cut 1 base from V and 4 bases from J; bases unmatched to any gene: 8. CDR3 nucleotides: TGCGCCAGCAGCTTGTCCTCCAGCGGGAGTCCAGATACGCAGTATTTT. Translating it yields CASSLSSSGSPDTQYF.

The chain has TRBV4-1 and TRBJ1-2, with TRBD1 identical over 9 bases. CDR3 length: 15 residues. Losses at the gene ends were 5 bases for V and 5 bases for J; bases not matched to a gene: 9. Germline-derived CDR1 and CDR2 are MGHRA and YSYEKL. The CDR3 here is CASSSPDRGLYGYTF. As DNA, the CDR3 is TGCGCCAGCAGCAGCCCCGACAGGGGGTTATATGGCTACACCTTC.

This clonotype was counted between two and nine times. The chain recombines TRBV4-2 with TRBJ2-7, with 8 positions matching TRBD2. This CDR3 is built from 14 residues. V lost 4 bases, J lost 5 bases, and 7 bases stayed unmatched. CDR1 LGHNA and CDR2 YNFKEQ come from the germline V gene. CDR3 sequence reads: CASSPGLVIHEQYF. The CDR3 nucleotides are TGTGCCAGCAGCCCGGGACTAGTGATCCACGAGCAGTACTTC.

This clonotype has more than one count but fewer than ten. The chain links TRBV12-3 or TRBV12-4 to TRBJ2-3, with unresolved D. The CDR3 spans 15 residues. Trimming took 7 bases from V and 2 from J, leaving 16 bases between them. The CDR3 region is CASTPGAHPTDTQYF. CDR3 coding DNA: TGTGCCAGCACCCCCGGAGCACACCCCACAGATACGCAGTATTTT.

The chain has TRBV11-2 and TRBJ2-1; no reliable D call. This CDR3 spans 10 amino acids. Trimming took 2 bases from V and 8 from J, leaving 1 base between them. Germline V lookup: CDR1 SGHAT, CDR2 FQNNGV. The CDR3 loop reads CASSLHEQFF. The DNA for the CDR3 is TGTGCCAGCAGCTTACATGAGCAGTTCTTC.

About this clonotype: A single base separates this from a much larger clone, so it may be a read error. Given the absence of the conserved phenylalanine or tryptophan at the CDR3 end, a read error is likely. The chain links TRBV5-5 to TRBJ2-1; D possibly matches TRBD1 or TRBD2 (6 bases each). The CDR3 is 16 amino acids. Germline assignment: CDR1 SGHKS and CDR2 YYEKEE (reference sequence). V gave up 4 bases and J gave up 6 bases, with 20 bases separating them. In nucleotides, the CDR3 is TGTGCCAGCAGCCGGAGGGGGGACTCCAGTCGCAATGAGCAGTTCTAC. This sequence encodes CASSRRGDSSRNEQFY.

This CDR3 is CSVRGRARETQYF. CDR3 DNA: TGCAGCGTCCGGGGGAGGGCCAGAGAGACCCAGTACTTC. The chain couples TRBV29-1 to TRBJ2-5; the match to TRBD2 covers 7 bases. The CDR3 is 13 amino acids. V shed 6 bases, J shed 4 bases, and the junction held 8 bases outside the gene matches. Germline V gene sequence: CDR1 SQVTM, CDR2 ANQGSEA.

The rearrangement joins TRBV3-1 to TRBJ2-7, with D possibly TRBD1 on 5 matching bases. This CDR3 is 14 amino acids long. V was clipped by 5 bases and J by 6 bases, with 17 bases between them. The germline V gene has CDR1 LGHDT and CDR2 YNNKEL (reference sequence). The CDR3: CASSTPTLRGEQYF. CDR3 sequence (DNA): TGTGCCAGCAGCACTCCTACCCTTAGGGGCGAGCAGTACTTC.

The J gene is TRBJ2-7, the V gene TRBV5-1, with a tentative D call TRBD2 (5 bases). Trimming left V 3 bases short and J 7 bases short, with 11 bases between. There are 12 residues in the CDR3. Germline values: CDR1 SGHRS, CDR2 YFSETQ. The DNA for the CDR3 is TGCGCCAGCAGCTCCCTTGGCGGGGAGCAGTACTTC. Translating gives CASSSLGGEQYF.

This clonotype was seen a handful of times. The chain is built from TRBV5-5 and TRBJ1-4; D not resolved. The CDR3 length is 15 residues. Germline-derived CDR1 and CDR2 are SGHKS and YYEKEE (reference sequence). The V end was cut by 4 bases, the J end by 3 bases, with 13 bases between. CDR3 in DNA: TGTGCCAGCAGCCGATTGGCCGGAGCTAATGAAAAACTGTTTTTT. Protein sequence: CASSRLAGANEKLFF.

The chain uses TRBV7-6 and TRBJ1-2; D not resolved. The CDR3 is 12 amino acids. Germline values: CDR1 SGHVS, CDR2 FNYEAQ. V lost 5 bases, J lost 5 bases, and 9 bases lay in between. CDR3 amino acids: CASSEDGYGYTF. CDR3 sequence (DNA): TGTGCCAGCAGCGAAGACGGATATGGCTACACCTTC.

This clonotype showed up many times. V is TRBV30 and J is TRBJ2-7; 10 nucleotides agree with TRBD2. This CDR3 contains 15 residues. With 8 bases clipped from V and 0 bases from J, the junction kept 10 bases outside the gene matches. Germline CDR1 is GTSNPN and CDR2 is SVGIG (reference sequence). CDR3 nucleotides: TGTGCCGGATCAGGATCTAGCGGGAGCTCCTACGAGCAGTACTTC. Translating it yields CAGSGSSGSSYEQYF.

This clonotype has only a few counts. The rearrangement uses TRBV5-1 and TRBJ2-3; 9 bases match TRBD1. Trimming took 3 bases from V and 2 from J; bases not matched to a gene: 10. Germline V CDR1 and CDR2: SGHRS, YFSETQ. CDR3 length: 17 amino acids. The CDR3 nucleotides are TGCGCCAGCAGCTCGTTTTCCGGGACAGGGTCCACAGATACGCAGTATTTT. Its translation: CASSSFSGTGSTDTQYF.

The table lists this clonotype with a few counts. V is TRBV10-3 and J is TRBJ1-2; TRBD1 might be the D (5 bases). This CDR3 contains 13 residues. The germline gives CDR1 ENHRY, CDR2 SYGVKD. With 11 bases removed from V and 2 bases from J, the gap between germline ends came to 15 bases. Here the CDR3 DNA reads TGTGCCGTGCACCGGGACGGCAACTATGGCTACACCTTC. Encoded protein: CAVHRDGNYGYTF.

The rearrangement links TRBV4-1 to TRBJ2-1, with 8 bases lining up with TRBD2. Germline V gene lookup returns CDR1 MGHRA and CDR2 YSYEKL. The V gene end was trimmed by 3 bases and the J gene end by 4 bases; junction bases not matched to a gene: 14. The CDR3 consists of 18 residues. This CDR3 reads CASSHQPPTSGVYNEQFF. CDR3 coding DNA: TGCGCCAGCAGCCATCAACCCCCCACTAGCGGCGTTTACAATGAGCAGTTCTTC.

This clonotype was counted many times. The chain combines TRBV7-8 with TRBJ2-3; D call uncertain. V dropped 4 bases and J dropped 5 bases, with 13 bases sitting between them. Germline V lookup: CDR1 SGHVS, CDR2 FQNEAQ. The CDR3 is 14 amino acids. Here the CDR3 reads CASSSPPEGDTQYF. Here the CDR3 DNA reads TGTGCCAGCAGCTCGCCCCCGGAAGGAGATACGCAGTATTTT.

This clonotype was seen only a few times. The chain carries TRBV10-3 and TRBJ2-1, with D tentatively TRBD2 (6 bases). The CDR3 is 11 residues long. V was trimmed by 10 bases and J by 8 bases, leaving 12 bases between them. From germline, CDR1 is ENHRY and CDR2 SYGVKD. CDR3 residues: CATRGNDEQFF. The CDR3 DNA sequence: TGTGCCACCCGGGGGAACGATGAGCAGTTCTTC.

In this sample, this clonotype turned up a few times. This chain links TRBV20-1 with TRBJ2-1; 9 nucleotides line up with TRBD2. CDR3 length: 14 amino acids. The J segment lost 8 bases and the V segment lost 6 bases, leaving 11 bases of the junction unmatched. CDR1 and CDR2 (germline): DFQATT, SNEGSKA (reference sequence). CDR3 region: CSAVGTSRWDEQFF. As DNA, the CDR3 is TGCAGTGCAGTGGGGACTAGCCGTTGGGATGAGCAGTTCTTC.

This clonotype was seen only a few times. The chain uses TRBV18 and TRBJ1-1; tentatively, D is TRBD1 (6 bases). V was cut by 3 bases and J by 11 bases, with 16 bases left in between. Germline V lookup: CDR1 KGHSH, CDR2 LQKENI. The CDR3 length is 13 residues. CDR3 amino acids: CASSPSQGNDAFF. The CDR3 coding sequence is TGTGCCAGCTCACCCTCTCAGGGGAACGACGCTTTCTTT.

This clonotype showed up many times. The rearrangement uses TRBV27 and TRBJ1-1; 10 bases map to TRBD1. J lost 6 bases, V lost 4 bases, and 8 bases had no gene match. The CDR3 contains 15 residues. The germline gives CDR1 MNHEY, CDR2 SMNVEV (reference sequence). The CDR3 coding sequence is TGTGCCAGCAGTTCTGCACCGACAGGGGGCCCTGAAGCTTTCTTT. Its protein is CASSSAPTGGPEAFF.